The clone carrying this T cell receptor (beta chain) was observed many times. Antigen: not known. This sample stems from a study of neurological immune-mediated disorders. Study results and caveats: Patients with HTLV-1-associated myelopathy had the highest level of TCR clonal expansion, whereas patients with multiple sclerosis had the lowest level, falling beneath the level found in healthy controls.

This CDR3 has 14 amino acids. Deletions cut 1 base from V and 5 bases from J, with 12 bases between. Germline CDR1 is SGHTA and CDR2 is FQGNSA. The authors produced cDNA by 5'RACE using 10-nucleotide random UMIs. TCRdb re-derived calls from the 5' RACE reads in MiXCR, one entry per CDR3 protein. Of fewer than 35,000 distinct CDR3 sequences listed, 4.6% are singletons. Sequenced material: PBMCs. The chain links TRBV7-2 to TRBJ2-7; D unclear. The receptor's source is a man younger than 30 in good health. Here the CDR3 DNA reads TGTGCCAGCAGCTTAGATTGGCGACGGGACGAGCAGTACTTC. This translates into CASSLDWRRDEQYF. The variable domain in full, completed from reference TRBV7-2 and TRBJ2-7, reads GAGVSQSPSNKVTEKGKDVELRCDPISGHTALYWYRQSLGQGLEFLIYFQGNSAPDKSGLPSDRFSAERTGGSVSTLTIQRTQQEDSAVYLCASSLDWRRDEQYFGPGTRLTVT.